One sample yielded the 3 T cell receptor beta chains listed below, sequenced in a study of PD-L1 blockade in urothelial cancer. Sample time point: peripheral blood 6 weeks after treatment start. Using immunoSEQ multiplex PCR, the repertoire was profiled, and TCRdb retains in-frame clones only, with some absent. The profile covers about 23,000 clones, with about 90% appearing a single time and over 9% taken by the ten largest. The sequencing here drew on PBMCs, taken around atezolizumab (anti-PD-L1) treatment. Receptor source: a woman aged 60-70 years with urothelial cancer.

The CDR3 here is CASRPTGSEQYF. CDR3 DNA: TGTGCCAGCAGGCCCACGGGTAGTGAGCAGTACTTC. V gene TRBV6-6 combines with J gene TRBJ2-7, with D unclear. Trimming removed 6 bases at V and 7 bases at J, with 13 bases between. The CDR3 runs to 12 residues. Germline CDR1 MNHNY, CDR2 SVGAGI (reference sequence).

This clone was recorded once. The V gene is TRBV14, the J gene TRBJ2-1; 11 positions agree with TRBD1. Germline trimming cut 7 bases from V and 4 bases from J; bases unmatched to any gene: 18. The CDR3 spans 19 residues. The germline V gene has CDR1 SGHDN and CDR2 FVKESK. The CDR3, as DNA: TGTGCCAGCACTGCGGACAGGGGGCGGCTTTTGACGAGTTACAATGAGCAGTTCTTC. It translates to CASTADRGRLLTSYNEQFF.

The chain combines TRBV6-5 with TRBJ1-5; 8 nucleotides line up with TRBD1. Germline assignment: CDR1 MNHEY and CDR2 SVGAGI. J lost 9 bases, V lost 6 bases, and 7 bases had no gene match. The CDR3 length is 13 residues. The CDR3 spells CASSRGQGLPQHF. In nucleotides, the CDR3 is TGTGCCAGCAGCCGCGGACAGGGCTTGCCCCAGCATTTT.